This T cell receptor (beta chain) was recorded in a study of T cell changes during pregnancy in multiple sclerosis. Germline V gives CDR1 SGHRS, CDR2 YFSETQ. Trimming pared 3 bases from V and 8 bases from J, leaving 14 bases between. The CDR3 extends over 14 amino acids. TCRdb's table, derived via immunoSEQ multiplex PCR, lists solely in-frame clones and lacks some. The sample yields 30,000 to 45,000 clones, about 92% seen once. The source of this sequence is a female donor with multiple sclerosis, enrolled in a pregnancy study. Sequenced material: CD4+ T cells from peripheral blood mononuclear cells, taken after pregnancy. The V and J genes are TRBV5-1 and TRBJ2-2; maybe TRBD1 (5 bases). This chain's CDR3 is CASSWQGAAGELFF. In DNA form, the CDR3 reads TGCGCCAGCAGCTGGCAGGGCGCGGCGGGGGAGCTGTTTTTT. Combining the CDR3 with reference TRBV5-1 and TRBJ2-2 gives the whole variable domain KAGVTQTPRYLIKTRGQQVTLSCSPISGHRSVSWYQQTPGQGLQFLFEYFSETQRNKGNFPGRFSGRQFSNSRSEMNVSTLELGDSALYLCASSWQGAAGELFFGEGSRLTVL.